Detailed here is one TCR beta chain. Its antigen is currently unknown. Time point meaning: cycle 4 day 1 (C4D1), after less than 7 weeks of nivolumab. There was relapse after autologous stem cell transplantation in every patient, and there was variation in brentuximab vedotin exposure. Measured with immunoSEQ multiplex PCR; TCRdb has only the in-frame clones, and not every one. The sample includes 20,000 or so clones, around 81% of them seen just once. The data belong to a study of PD-1 blockade in classical Hodgkin lymphoma. The CDR3 spans 10 residues. Germline-derived CDR1 and CDR2 are DFQATT and SNEGSKA (reference sequence). V was shortened by 4 bases and J by 7 bases, with 7 bases between the two germline ends. Notes on the study in general: Complete responders' baseline diversity resembled that of newly diagnosed patients. When nivolumab was started under 1 year after ASCT, patients were excluded.

This sequence was found in a human donor with classical Hodgkin lymphoma. This rearrangement joins TRBV20-1 to TRBJ1-2; a weak D match, TRBD1 (5 bases). Sample: peripheral blood mononuclear cells (PBMCs), taken before the fourth cycle of nivolumab. This chain's CDR3 is CSATGFGYTF. The CDR3 DNA sequence: TGCAGTGCTACAGGGTTTGGCTACACCTTC.